Following are 23 T cell receptor beta chains from one sample sequenced in a study of shared clonotypes between healthy human individuals. Data came from immunoSEQ multiplex PCR; TCRdb stores just in-frame clones and leaves some out. This sample has nearly 2 million clones; around 96% occur once, and the top ten carry roughly 1.2%. CD45RO negativity and positive selection for CCR7 defined naive CD8 cells, a population that excluded terminally differentiated effector memory CD45RA+ cells. The sequencing input was naive CD8+ T cells sorted from blood. The receptors were gathered from a man younger than 30 in good health.

The V and J genes are TRBV18 and TRBJ2-2, with a weak D call TRBD1 (6 bases). The CDR3 extends over 16 amino acids. Germline V gene sequence: CDR1 KGHSH, CDR2 LQKENI. V was pared by 3 bases and J by 0 bases, with 11 bases between. This CDR3 reads CASSPRQGSNTGELFF. CDR3 DNA sequence: TGTGCCAGCTCACCTCGCCAGGGGTCGAACACCGGGGAGCTGTTTTTT.

V gene TRBV4-2 combines with J gene TRBJ1-1; the D gene is possibly TRBD1 (6 bases). The V gene's germline CDR1 is LGHNA and CDR2 YNFKEQ. The CDR3 is 15 amino acids. V lost 1 base and J lost 0, with 9 bases in between. The CDR3 reads CASSQVQGMNTEAFF. As DNA, the CDR3 is TGTGCCAGCAGCCAAGTACAGGGAATGAACACTGAAGCTTTCTTT.

The genes are TRBV6-5 and TRBJ2-1, with 9 bases lining up with TRBD2. In germline, CDR1 is MNHEY, CDR2 SVGAGI. Trimming at V came to 5 bases and at J to 7 bases, leaving 6 bases not matched to a gene. The CDR3 has 14 residues. The CDR3 loop is CASSPGTSPNEQFF. For the CDR3, the DNA is TGTGCCAGCAGTCCCGGGACTAGCCCTAATGAGCAGTTCTTC.

The chain uses TRBV5-4 and TRBJ1-1; the D is unclear. CDR3 size: 14 residues. Trimming removed 1 base from V and 0 bases from J, with 7 bases in between. From germline, CDR1 is SGHNT and CDR2 YYREEE (reference sequence). The CDR3 region is CASSLSQMNTEAFF. CDR3 in DNA: TGTGCCAGCAGCTTGAGTCAGATGAACACTGAAGCTTTCTTT.

V gene TRBV4-1 combines with J gene TRBJ1-5; a possible D gene is TRBD1 (5 bases). Germline V gene sequence: CDR1 MGHRA, CDR2 YSYEKL. Trimming stripped 5 bases from V and 0 bases from J, with 11 bases between. The CDR3 covers 15 residues. CDR3 DNA sequence: TGCGCCAGCAGCTGGACGGGGGATAGCAATCAGCCCCAGCATTTT. Translation: CASSWTGDSNQPQHF.

V gene TRBV7-2 combines with J gene TRBJ2-5, with TRBD2 identical over 9 bases. The V and J ends lost 2 bases and 4 bases, in that order; junction bases with no gene match: 11. Germline values: CDR1 SGHTA, CDR2 FQGNSA. This CDR3 has 17 residues. CDR3 nucleotide sequence: TGTGCCAGCAGCTTATCCGCGGTGGCGGGAGGGGGAGAGACCCAGTACTTC. Its protein is CASSLSAVAGGGETQYF. The full variable domain, rest sourced from reference TRBV7-2 and TRBJ2-5, is GAGVSQSPSNKVTEKGKDVELRCDPISGHTALYWYRQSLGQGLEFLIYFQGNSAPDKSGLPSDRFSAERTGGSVSTLTIQRTQQEDSAVYLCASSLSAVAGGGETQYFGPGTRLLVL.

The genes are TRBV15 and TRBJ2-7, with a weak D call TRBD2 (5 bases). V lost 3 bases and J lost 0, with 9 bases in between. Germline CDR1 reads LNHNV; CDR2 reads YYDKDF (reference sequence). This CDR3 is 14 amino acids long. CDR3 region: CATSSSAHSYEQYF. The CDR3 region has the DNA TGTGCCACCAGCAGTAGCGCGCACTCCTACGAGCAGTACTTC.

The V call is TRBV4-1, the J call TRBJ2-2; 7 bases align to TRBD2. The CDR3 loop spans 17 amino acids. Germline V gives CDR1 MGHRA, CDR2 YSYEKL. V dropped 1 base and J dropped 1; count of bases not matched to a gene: 6. CDR3 loop: CASSQGPPGGNTGELFF. CDR3 coding DNA: TGCGCCAGCAGCCAAGGACCCCCGGGAGGGAACACCGGGGAGCTGTTTTTT.

Notes on this clone: The same CDR3 arises from other DNA sequences in this sample as well. This chain connects TRBV9 to TRBJ1-1; perhaps TRBD1 as D (5 bases). The CDR3 spans 12 residues. Per germline, CDR1 SGDLS and CDR2 YYNGEE. V was cut by 4 bases and J by 8 bases, with 12 bases left in between. The CDR3 region has the DNA TGTGCCAGCAGCCCCCCGGGGCCCGAAGCTTTCTTT. The encoded protein is CASSPPGPEAFF.

J is TRBJ2-7 and V is TRBV6-1; 8 bases are shared with TRBD1. CDR3 size: 14 residues. Germline V gene data show CDR1 as MNHNS and CDR2 as SASEGT. V was pared by 0 bases and J by 9 bases, with 7 bases of the junction left unmatched. The CDR3: CASSEAGTGLGQYF. DNA for the CDR3: TGTGCCAGCAGTGAAGCGGGGACAGGCTTAGGGCAGTACTTC.

The chain joins TRBV15 to TRBJ2-1; 9 bases map to TRBD2. V was clipped by 5 bases and J by 9 bases; unmatched bases: 5. The germline V gene encodes CDR1 LNHNV and CDR2 YYDKDF (reference sequence). This CDR3 contains 13 residues. The CDR3 bases are TGTGCCACCAGCGACGAAGCGGGGGGTGAGCAGTTCTTC. It is translated as CATSDEAGGEQFF. Supplemented by reference TRBV15 and TRBJ2-1, the full variable domain reads DAMVIQNPRYQVTQFGKPVTLSCSQTLNHNVMYWYQQKSSQAPKLLFHYYDKDFNNEADTPDNFQSRRPNTSFCFLDIRSPGLGDTAMYLCATSDEAGGEQFFGPGTRLTVL.

The genes are TRBV28 and TRBJ1-1; D is perhaps TRBD1 (5 bases). V gave up 7 bases and J gave up 1 base, with 10 bases separating them. The CDR3 is made up of 13 amino acids. The germline CDR1 and CDR2 sequences are MDHEN and SYDVKM. The CDR3 region has the DNA TGTGCCAGCAAGGTTAGGGGGAACACTGAAGCTTTCTTT. It codes for CASKVRGNTEAFF.

The chain has TRBV29-1 and TRBJ2-7, with D perhaps matching TRBD1 or TRBD2 (5 bases each). CDR1 is SQVTM, CDR2 ANQGSEA, per germline. The length of the CDR3 is 11 residues. V lost 6 bases and J 5 bases, leaving 11 bases between the germline ends. The CDR3 loop is CSVLRGDEQYF. Here the CDR3 DNA reads TGCAGCGTACTGCGAGGGGACGAGCAGTACTTC.

The J gene is TRBJ2-1, the V gene TRBV4-1, with unresolved D. Deletions cut 1 base from V and 5 bases from J, with 18 bases between. Germline V gene sequence: CDR1 MGHRA, CDR2 YSYEKL. This CDR3 has 17 amino acids. This CDR3 reads CASSQAYERSTHNEQFF. In nucleotides, the CDR3 is TGCGCCAGCAGCCAAGCTTACGAGCGATCCACACACAATGAGCAGTTCTTC.

The rearrangement links TRBV7-9 to TRBJ2-7; D call uncertain. The germline V gene has CDR1 SEHNR and CDR2 FQNEAQ (reference sequence). The CDR3 length is 12 residues. V was cut by 5 bases and J by 2 bases, with 7 bases left in between. CDR3 sequence reads: CASSHPAYEQYF. CDR3 DNA sequence: TGTGCCAGCAGCCATCCGGCCTACGAGCAGTACTTC.

The chain uses TRBV9 and TRBJ2-7; D not certain. From germline, CDR1 is SGDLS and CDR2 YYNGEE. The germline V and J ends were trimmed by 0 bases and 3 bases, with 13 bases remaining between them. This CDR3 has 15 residues. This CDR3 is CASSVAFDGNYEQYF. CDR3 in DNA: TGTGCCAGCAGCGTAGCGTTCGATGGGAACTACGAGCAGTACTTC.

This clone was seen a single time. This chain connects TRBV13 to TRBJ2-7; D perhaps matches TRBD2 (6 bases). Germline CDR1 is PRHDT and CDR2 is FYEKMQ (reference sequence). V lost 4 bases, J lost 0 bases, and 16 bases lay in between. CDR3 length equals 16 residues. The CDR3 nucleotides are TGTGCCAGCAGCTATACCCTCGGGGGTAGCTCCTACGAGCAGTACTTC. Its translation: CASSYTLGGSSYEQYF.

The rearrangement links TRBV29-1 to TRBJ2-3; no definite D call. The germline V gene encodes CDR1 SQVTM and CDR2 ANQGSEA. The V end lost 5 bases, the J end lost 0 bases, and 9 bases lay between the germline ends. The CDR3 covers 13 residues. The CDR3 coding sequence is TGCAGCGTTCAATCACGGAGCACAGATACGCAGTATTTT. Translating gives CSVQSRSTDTQYF.

To note about this clone: The sample carries other DNA sequences with the same CDR3. The gene calls are TRBV19 and TRBJ2-1; D uncertain. With 1 base removed from V and 4 bases from J, the gap between germline ends came to 8 bases. There are 14 residues in the CDR3. The germline gives CDR1 LNHDA, CDR2 SQIVND (reference sequence). In DNA, the CDR3 is TGTGCCAGTAGTATAGCTCCCGGTTACAATGAGCAGTTCTTC. This gives the protein CASSIAPGYNEQFF.

The gene calls are TRBV6-5 and TRBJ2-1; D perhaps matches TRBD2 (5 bases). The V and J ends lost 4 bases and 2 bases respectively, with 12 bases between them. Germline loops: CDR1 MNHEY, CDR2 SVGAGI. This CDR3 has 15 residues. The CDR3 here is CASSSAETAYNEQFF. DNA of the CDR3: TGTGCCAGCAGTTCAGCGGAGACGGCCTACAATGAGCAGTTCTTC.

V is TRBV7-9 and J is TRBJ2-1; 11 bases map to TRBD2. The CDR3 sequence is 17 residues long. J gave up 10 bases and V 7 bases, and 18 bases lay outside the gene matches. The germline gives CDR1 SEHNR, CDR2 FQNEAQ (reference sequence). DNA of the CDR3: TGTGCCAGCATCCTTCCTACTAGCGGGAGTGGAGGGGACGAGCAGTTCTTC. Encoded protein: CASILPTSGSGGDEQFF. The entire variable domain, with the rest obtained from reference TRBV7-9 and TRBJ2-1, is as follows: DTGVSQNPRHKITKRGQNVTFRCDPISEHNRLYWYRQTLGQGPEFLTYFQNEAQLEKSRLLSDRFSAERPKGSFSTLEIQRTEQGDSAMYLCASILPTSGSGGDEQFFGPGTRLTVL.

The V call is TRBV11-2, the J call TRBJ1-6; TRBD1 agrees at 9 bases. V trimming: 5 bases; J trimming: 5 bases; junction bases outside the gene matches: 4. CDR1 and CDR2 from the germline V gene are SGHAT and FQNNGV. CDR3 length equals 15 residues. CDR3 in amino acids: CASSVRTGDNSPLHF. CDR3 sequence (DNA): TGTGCCAGCAGCGTAAGGACAGGGGATAATTCACCCCTCCACTTT.

V is TRBV9 and J is TRBJ1-2, with D possibly matching TRBD1 (5 bases). Trimming cost V 4 bases and J 0 bases, with 22 bases left between them. There are 18 residues in the CDR3. Germline V gives CDR1 SGDLS, CDR2 YYNGEE. The CDR3 here is CASSPTGTRASANYGYTF. In DNA, the CDR3 is TGTGCCAGCAGCCCCACCGGGACCCGGGCCTCGGCTAACTATGGCTACACCTTC.